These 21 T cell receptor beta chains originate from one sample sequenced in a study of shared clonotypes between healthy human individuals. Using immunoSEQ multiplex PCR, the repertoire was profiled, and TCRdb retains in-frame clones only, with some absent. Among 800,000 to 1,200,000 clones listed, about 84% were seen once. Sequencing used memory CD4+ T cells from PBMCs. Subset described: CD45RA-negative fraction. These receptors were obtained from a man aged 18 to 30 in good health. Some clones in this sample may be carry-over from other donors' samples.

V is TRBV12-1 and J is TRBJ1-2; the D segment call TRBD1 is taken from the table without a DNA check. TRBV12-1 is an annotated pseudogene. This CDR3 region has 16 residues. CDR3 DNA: TGTGCCACCGTACCTACCCTAACAGGAGCTAACTATGGCTACACCTTC. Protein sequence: CATVPTLTGANYGYTF.

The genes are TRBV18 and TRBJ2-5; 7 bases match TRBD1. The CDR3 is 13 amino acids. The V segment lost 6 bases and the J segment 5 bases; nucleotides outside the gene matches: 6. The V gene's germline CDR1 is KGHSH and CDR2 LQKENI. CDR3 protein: CASSSGQIETQYF. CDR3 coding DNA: TGTGCCAGCTCCTCGGGACAGATCGAGACCCAGTACTTC.

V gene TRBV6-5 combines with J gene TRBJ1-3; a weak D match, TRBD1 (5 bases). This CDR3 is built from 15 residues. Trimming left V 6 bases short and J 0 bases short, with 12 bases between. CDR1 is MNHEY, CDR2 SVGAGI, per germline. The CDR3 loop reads CASRQDGNSGNTIYF. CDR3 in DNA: TGTGCCAGCAGACAGGACGGAAACTCTGGAAACACCATATATTTT.

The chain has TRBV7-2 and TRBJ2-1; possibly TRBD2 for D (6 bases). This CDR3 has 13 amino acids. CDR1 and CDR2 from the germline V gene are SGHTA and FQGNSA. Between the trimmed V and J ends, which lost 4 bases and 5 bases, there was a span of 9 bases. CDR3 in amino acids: CASSSGTHNEQFF. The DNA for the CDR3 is TGTGCCAGCAGCTCCGGGACTCACAATGAGCAGTTCTTC.

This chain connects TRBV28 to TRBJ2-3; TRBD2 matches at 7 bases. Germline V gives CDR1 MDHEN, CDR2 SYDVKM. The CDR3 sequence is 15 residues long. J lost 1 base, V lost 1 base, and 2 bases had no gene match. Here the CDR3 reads CASSLFRGGTDTQYF. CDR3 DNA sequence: TGTGCCAGCAGTTTATTTCGGGGGGGCACAGATACGCAGTATTTT. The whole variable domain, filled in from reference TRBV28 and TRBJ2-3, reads DVKVTQSSRYLVKRTGEKVFLECVQDMDHENMFWYRQDPGLGLRLIYFSYDVKMKEKGDIPEGYSVSREKKERFSLILESASTNQTSMYLCASSLFRGGTDTQYFGPGTRLTVL.

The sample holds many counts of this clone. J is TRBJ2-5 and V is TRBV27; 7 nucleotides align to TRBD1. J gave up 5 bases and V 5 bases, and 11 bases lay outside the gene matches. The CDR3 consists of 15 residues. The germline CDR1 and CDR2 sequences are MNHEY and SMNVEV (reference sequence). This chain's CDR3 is CASSVDRARVETQYF. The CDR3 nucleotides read TGTGCCAGCAGTGTCGACAGGGCGAGGGTTGAGACCCAGTACTTC.

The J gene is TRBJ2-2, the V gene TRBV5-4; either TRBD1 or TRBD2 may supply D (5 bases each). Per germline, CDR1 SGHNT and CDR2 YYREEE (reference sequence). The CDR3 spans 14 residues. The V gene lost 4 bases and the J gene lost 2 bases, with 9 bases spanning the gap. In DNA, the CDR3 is TGTGCCAGCAGCCCCGGGACCAACACCGGGGAGCTGTTTTTT. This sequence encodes CASSPGTNTGELFF.

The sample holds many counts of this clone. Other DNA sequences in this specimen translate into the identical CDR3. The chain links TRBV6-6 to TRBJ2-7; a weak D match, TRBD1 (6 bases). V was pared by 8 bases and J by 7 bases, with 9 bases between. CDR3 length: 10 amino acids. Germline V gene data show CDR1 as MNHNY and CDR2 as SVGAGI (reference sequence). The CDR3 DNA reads TGTGCCAGCGGTAGGGGGGAGCAGTACTTC. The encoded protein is CASGRGEQYF.

The CDR3 nucleotides are TGCAGCGTTGGTGGAAACAGGGGCCAGCCCCAGCATTTT. It encodes CSVGGNRGQPQHF. This rearrangement joins TRBV29-1 to TRBJ1-5, with 7 bases matching TRBD1. Germline CDR1 and CDR2: SQVTM and ANQGSEA. CDR3 length: 13 residues. With 4 bases clipped from V and 7 bases from J, the junction kept 7 bases outside the gene matches.

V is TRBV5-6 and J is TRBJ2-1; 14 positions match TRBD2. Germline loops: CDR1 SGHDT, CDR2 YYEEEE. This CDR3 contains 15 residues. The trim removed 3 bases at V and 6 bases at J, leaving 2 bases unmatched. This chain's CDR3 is CASSSTSGRANEQFF. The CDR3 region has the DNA TGTGCCAGCAGCTCGACTAGCGGGAGGGCCAATGAGCAGTTCTTC.

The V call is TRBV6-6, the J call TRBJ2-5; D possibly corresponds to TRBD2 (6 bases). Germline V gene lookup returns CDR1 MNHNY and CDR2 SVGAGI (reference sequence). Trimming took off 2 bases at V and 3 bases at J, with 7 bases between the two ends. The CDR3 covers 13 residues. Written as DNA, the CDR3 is TGTGCCAGCAGTTACCGGGGGAAAGAGACCCAGTACTTC. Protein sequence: CASSYRGKETQYF.

The DNA for the CDR3 is TGTGCCAGCAGCCAAGGTAGGAGGGGTGAGCAGTTCTTC. Its protein is CASSQGRRGEQFF. This rearrangement joins TRBV14 to TRBJ2-1, with a possible D match to TRBD2 (6 bases). This CDR3 spans 13 amino acids. V dropped 1 base and J dropped 9 bases, with 10 bases sitting between them. CDR1 and CDR2 (germline): SGHDN, FVKESK. The full variable domain, its missing parts supplied by reference TRBV14 and TRBJ2-1, is EAGVTQFPSHSVIEKGQTVTLRCDPISGHDNLYWYRRVMGKEIKFLLHFVKESKQDESGMPNNRFLAERTGGTYSTLKVQPAELEDSGVYFCASSQGRRGEQFFGPGTRLTVL.

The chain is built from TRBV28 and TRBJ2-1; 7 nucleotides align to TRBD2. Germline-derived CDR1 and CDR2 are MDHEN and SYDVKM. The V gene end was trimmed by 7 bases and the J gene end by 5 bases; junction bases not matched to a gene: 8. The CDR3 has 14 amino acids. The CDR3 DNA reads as TGTGCCAGCAATAGGGCGGGAGCGAACAATGAGCAGTTCTTC. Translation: CASNRAGANNEQFF.

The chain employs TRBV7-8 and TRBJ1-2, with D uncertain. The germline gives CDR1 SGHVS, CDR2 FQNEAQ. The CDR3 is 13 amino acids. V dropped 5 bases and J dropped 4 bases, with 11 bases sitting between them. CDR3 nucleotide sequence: TGTGCCAGCAGCCCTGCCCAGCCCTATGGCTACACCTTC. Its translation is CASSPAQPYGYTF.

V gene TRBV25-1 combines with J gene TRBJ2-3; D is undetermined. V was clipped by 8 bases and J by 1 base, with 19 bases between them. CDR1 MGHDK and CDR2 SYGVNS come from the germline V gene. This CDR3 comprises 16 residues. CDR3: CASGDLQATGTDTQYF. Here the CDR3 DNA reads TGTGCCAGCGGAGACCTTCAGGCTACCGGCACAGATACGCAGTATTTT.

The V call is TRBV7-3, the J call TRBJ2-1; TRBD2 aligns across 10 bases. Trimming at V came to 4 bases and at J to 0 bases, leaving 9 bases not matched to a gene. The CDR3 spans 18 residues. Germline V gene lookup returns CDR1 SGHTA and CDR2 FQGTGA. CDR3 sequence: CASSSFGLAEGSYNEQFF. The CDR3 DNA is TGTGCCAGCAGCTCCTTCGGACTAGCGGAGGGCTCCTACAATGAGCAGTTCTTC.

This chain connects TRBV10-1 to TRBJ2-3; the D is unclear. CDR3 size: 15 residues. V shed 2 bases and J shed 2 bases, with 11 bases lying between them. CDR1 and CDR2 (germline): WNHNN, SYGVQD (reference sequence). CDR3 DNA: TGCGCCAGCAGTGAGACCCTGGATTTCACAGATACGCAGTATTTT. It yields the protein CASSETLDFTDTQYF.

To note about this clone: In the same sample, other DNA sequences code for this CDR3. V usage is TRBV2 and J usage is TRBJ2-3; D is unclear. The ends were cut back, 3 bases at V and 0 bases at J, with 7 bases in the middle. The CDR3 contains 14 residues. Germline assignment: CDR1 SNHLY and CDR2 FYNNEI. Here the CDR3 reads CASSDRASTDTQYF. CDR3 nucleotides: TGTGCCAGCAGTGACAGAGCTAGCACAGATACGCAGTATTTT.

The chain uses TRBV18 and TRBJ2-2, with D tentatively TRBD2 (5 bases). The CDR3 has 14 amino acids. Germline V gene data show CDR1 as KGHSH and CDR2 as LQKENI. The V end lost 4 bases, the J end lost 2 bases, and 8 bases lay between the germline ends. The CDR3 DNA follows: TGTGCCAGCTCACTCGGACTCAACACCGGGGAGCTGTTTTTT. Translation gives CASSLGLNTGELFF.

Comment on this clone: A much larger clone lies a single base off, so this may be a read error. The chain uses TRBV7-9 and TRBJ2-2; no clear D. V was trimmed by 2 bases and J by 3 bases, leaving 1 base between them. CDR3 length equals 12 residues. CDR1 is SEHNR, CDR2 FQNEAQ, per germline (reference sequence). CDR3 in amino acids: CASSLYTGELFF. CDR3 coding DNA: TGTGCCAGCAGCTTATACACCGGGGAGCTGTTTTTT. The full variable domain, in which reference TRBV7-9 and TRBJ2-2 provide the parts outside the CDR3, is DTGVSQNPRHKITKRGQNVTFRCDPISEHNRLYWYRQTLGQGPEFLTYFQNEAQLEKSRLLSDRFSAERPKGSFSTLEIQRTEQGDSAMYLCASSLYTGELFFGEGSRLTVL.

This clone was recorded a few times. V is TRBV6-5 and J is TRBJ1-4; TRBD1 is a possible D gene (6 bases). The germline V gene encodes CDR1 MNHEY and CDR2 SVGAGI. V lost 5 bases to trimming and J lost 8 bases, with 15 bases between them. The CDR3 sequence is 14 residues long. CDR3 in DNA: TGTGCCAGCAGTCCCGTAGGGGGTCAAGAAAAACTGTTTTTT. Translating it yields CASSPVGGQEKLFF.